This T cell receptor (beta chain) was documented in a study of CXCR3-negative and CXCR3-positive naive CD8 T cells (dated by TCRdb to between 2017 and 2020). In the study overall: In total, 130 million or so TRB reads were obtained, which works out to roughly 1.5 +/- 0.3 million reads per library. The diversity and physicochemical repertoire analyses included ten to eleven donors pooled from two independent experiments. TRBV-TRBJ cluster analysis included naive subsets from 5 donors and memory cells from 3 donors. What the study reported, not specific to this receptor: Comparably high repertoire diversity was found in both naive subsets, whereas much lower repertoire diversity was found in memory CD8+ T cells. CXCR3 expression partially decreased after cryopreservation, so most assays used freshly isolated PBMCs. Naive CXCR3-negative and CXCR3-positive cells from the same donor showed similar TRBV-TRBJ usage, whereas memory cells showed distinct patterns. Because surface CD5, which has been linked to self-reactivity in mice, was comparable between naive subsets, TCR interaction strength was also inferred from TRB CDR3 physicochemical properties.

Sequencing took place on a NextSeq 550. The Human TCR Profiling Kit (MiLaboratory) was used to make UMI-labeled 5' RACE TRB cDNA libraries. The full amount of extracted RNA was used for cDNA synthesis, and the full amount of resulting cDNA was used for PCR amplification. Libraries were prepared in parallel using an identical number of PCR cycles. The original pipeline was this. MIGEC and MiXCR extracted about 50,000 +/- 10,000 unique UMI-labeled TRB cDNA molecules per library, requiring at least two reads per UMI. An average of approximately 40,000 +/- 10,000 functional in-frame TRB CDR3 nucleotide clonotypes without stop codons was found per library. After each sample was downsampled to 5000 UMI-labeled TRB molecules, VDJtools was used to calculate diversity metrics such as normalized Shannon-Wiener and Chao1. For the central five CDR3 residues, VDJtools calculated physicochemical properties weighted by clonotype size, namely interaction energy, strength, volume and Kidera factor 4. TCRdb reprocessed the reads, reporting each CDR3 protein sequence once and no DNA. Clone size and V and J calls follow TCRdb, not the original study. This sample's listing comprises 45,000 to 70,000 distinct CDR3 sequences. In total, the top ten clones hold about a quarter of the sample.

Regarding this clonotype: The clone's antigen remains unknown.

For every CD8+ T cell subset, 250,000 to 300,000 cells were flow-sorted straight into RLT lysis buffer, and each subset was sorted in triplicate. Standard density gradient centrifugation was used to isolate peripheral blood mononuclear cells from buffy coats. Total RNA was extracted from sorted cells using an RNeasy Mini Kit. This TCR derives from a human donor in good health. Some clones in this sample may be carry-over from other donors' samples. The sample was memory CD8+ T cells from blood. The cell subset or site label on this specimen signifies: conventional CD8+ memory T cells (TMEM), sorted as controls.

This receptor carries the CDR3 CASSPGGDHYEQYF. Recombination connected TRBV13 to TRBJ2-7; the TCRdb D gene call, TRBD1, has no DNA to confirm it. Including cysteine and phenylalanine, the CDR3 has 14 amino acids. No DNA is given. Looking up the germline V gene (reference sequence) yields CDR1 PRHDT and CDR2 FYEKMQ.